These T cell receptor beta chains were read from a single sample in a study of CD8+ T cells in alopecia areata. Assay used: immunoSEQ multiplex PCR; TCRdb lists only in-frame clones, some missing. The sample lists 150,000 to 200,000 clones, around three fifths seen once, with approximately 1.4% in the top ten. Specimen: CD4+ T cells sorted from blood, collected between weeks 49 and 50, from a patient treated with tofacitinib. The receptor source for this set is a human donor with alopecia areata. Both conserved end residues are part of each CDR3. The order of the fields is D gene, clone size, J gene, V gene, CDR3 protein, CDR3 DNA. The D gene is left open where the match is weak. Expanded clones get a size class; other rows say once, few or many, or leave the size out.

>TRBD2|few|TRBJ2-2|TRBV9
CASSISGGSTGELFF
TGTGCCAGCAGCATTAGCGGGGGTTCCACCGGGGAGCTGTTTTTT
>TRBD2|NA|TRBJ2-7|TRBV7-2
CASSSRTSGGLYEQYF
TGTGCCAGCAGCTCGCGGACTAGCGGGGGACTCTACGAGCAGTACTTC
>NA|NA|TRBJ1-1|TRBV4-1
CASSHKGSGTVNTEAFF
TGCGCCAGCAGCCACAAGGGCTCCGGGACGGTGAACACTGAAGCTTTCTTT
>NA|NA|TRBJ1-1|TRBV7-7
CASSLHQCAFF
TGTGCCAGCAGCTTACATCAGTGTGCTTTCTTT
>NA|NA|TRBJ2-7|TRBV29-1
CSVAHSGGPSYEQYF
TGCAGCGTCGCCCACTCCGGGGGGCCATCCTACGAGCAGTACTTC
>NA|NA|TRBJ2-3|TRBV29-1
CSVGPTDTQYF
TGCAGCGTTGGTCCGACAGATACGCAGTATTTT
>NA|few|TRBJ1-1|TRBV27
CASSLGGWGSTEAFF
TGTGCCAGCAGTCTAGGGGGGTGGGGGAGCACTGAAGCTTTCTTT
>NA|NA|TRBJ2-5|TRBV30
CAWSGKETQYF
TGTGCCTGGAGCGGAAAAGAGACCCAGTACTTC
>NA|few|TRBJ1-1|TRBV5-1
CASSLGDNFMDTEAFF
TGCGCCAGCAGCTTGGGGGACAATTTTATGGACACTGAAGCTTTCTTT
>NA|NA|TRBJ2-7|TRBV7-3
CAGTSGSGCSYEQYF
TGTGCCGGCACCTCTGGTAGCGGCTGCTCCTACGAGCAGTACTTC
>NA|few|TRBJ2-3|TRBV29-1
CSVERSAGAGFTDTQYF
TGCAGCGTTGAGAGGTCGGCGGGGGCCGGATTCACAGATACGCAGTATTTT